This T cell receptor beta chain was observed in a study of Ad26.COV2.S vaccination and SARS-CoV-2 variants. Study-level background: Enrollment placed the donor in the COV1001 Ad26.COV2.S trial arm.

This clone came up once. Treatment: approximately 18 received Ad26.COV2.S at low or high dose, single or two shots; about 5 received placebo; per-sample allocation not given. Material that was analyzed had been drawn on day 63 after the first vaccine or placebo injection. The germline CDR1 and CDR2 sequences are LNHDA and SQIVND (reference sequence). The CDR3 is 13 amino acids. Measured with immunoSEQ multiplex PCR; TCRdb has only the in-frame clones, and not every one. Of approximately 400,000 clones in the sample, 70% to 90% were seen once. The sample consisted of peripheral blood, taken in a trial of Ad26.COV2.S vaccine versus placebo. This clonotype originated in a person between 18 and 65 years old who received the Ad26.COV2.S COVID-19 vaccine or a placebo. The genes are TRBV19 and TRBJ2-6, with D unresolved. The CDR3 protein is CATGNTGANVLTF. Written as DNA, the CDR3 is TGTGCGACGGGTAATACTGGGGCCAACGTCCTGACTTTC.